This T cell receptor (beta chain) derives from a study of T cell changes during pregnancy in multiple sclerosis. Profiling relied on immunoSEQ multiplex PCR, and the TCRdb table lists in-frame clones only, not all of them. The sample consists of tens of thousands of clones, more than 90% of them appearing once. The germline V gene encodes CDR1 LGHNA and CDR2 YNFKEQ. V lost 0 bases to trimming and J lost 4 bases, with 17 bases between them. The CDR3 covers 17 residues. This sequence originates from a female donor with multiple sclerosis, enrolled in a pregnancy study. This chain joins TRBV4-2 and TRBJ2-3, with a tentative D call TRBD2 (5 bases). This material consisted of CD8+ T cells from peripheral blood mononuclear cells, taken before pregnancy. In DNA form, the CDR3 reads TGTGCCAGCAGCCAAGAGGAGGTCAGTCGCGGTTCAGATACGCAGTATTTT. This translates into CASSQEEVSRGSDTQYF.